This T cell receptor (beta chain) was captured in a study of persistence of HIV-infected CD4 T cells. With regard to this clone: What it binds is unknown.

Whole-study findings and limits: Degenerate expanded CDR3beta sequences were enriched among CMV- and Gag-responding cells.

V was cut by 2 bases and J by 1 base, with 12 bases left in between. Germline CDR1 is MGHRA and CDR2 is YSYEKL. The CDR3 extends over 16 amino acids. This nonspecific control used anti-CD3/anti-CD28 bead stimulation of CD4+ T cells. Sorting of responding CD4+ T cells relied on upregulated CD40 ligand together with CD69. Undetectable plasma HIV-1 RNA below 50 copies/mL lasted at least 4 years. The libraries were made with immunoSEQ version 4 in survey mode. The table came from immunoSEQ multiplex PCR; TCRdb's copy has only in-frame clones and leaves some out. This table has some 49,000 clones, about 90% appearing once.

V gene TRBV4-1 combines with J gene TRBJ1-3; TRBD1 might be the D (5 bases). The TCR sequence derives from an adult woman with HIV who was CMV-seropositive. The starting material was CD4+ T cells sorted from PBMCs after 18-hour stimulation, obtained from a patient who received antiretroviral therapy. The CDR3: CASSQQGLLSGNTIYF. Written as DNA, the CDR3 is TGCGCCAGCAGCCAACAGGGTCTCCTATCTGGAAACACCATATATTTT.